These 17 T cell receptor beta chains were sequenced from one sample in a study of graft-versus-host responses after intestinal transplantation. Profiling relied on immunoSEQ multiplex PCR, and the TCRdb table lists in-frame clones only, not all of them. The sample includes 96,000 or so clones, around nine tenths of them seen just once. These receptors' antigens are unknown. The specimen comprised unstimulated CD4+ T cells sorted from spleen or lymph node cells, sampled before intestinal transplant. Receptor source: a human donor who received an intestinal transplant.

The chain couples TRBV7-2 to TRBJ1-3; the match to TRBD1 covers 11 bases. The trim removed 6 bases at V and 4 bases at J, leaving 11 bases unmatched. Germline V CDR1 and CDR2: SGHTA, FQGNSA. The CDR3 spans 17 residues. The CDR3 coding sequence is TGTGCCAGCAGAGGACAGGGGGCAATGTTTTCCGGAAACACCATATATTTT. It is translated as CASRGQGAMFSGNTIYF.

This clone was detected only once. This chain's CDR3 is CASSPERLAGDTQYF. The CDR3 nucleotides read TGTGCCAGCTCACCAGAGCGGCTAGCGGGAGATACGCAGTATTTT. This rearrangement joins TRBV18 to TRBJ2-3; 8 bases agree with TRBD2. Germline CDR1 KGHSH, CDR2 LQKENI. Trimming at V came to 2 bases and at J to 5 bases, leaving 6 bases not matched to a gene. The CDR3 contains 15 residues.

The V call is TRBV29-1, the J call TRBJ2-7; tentative D call: TRBD2 (6 bases). The V and J ends lost 4 bases and 1 base respectively, with 8 bases between them. Germline CDR1 reads SQVTM; CDR2 reads ANQGSEA. The CDR3 has 12 amino acids. The chain's CDR3 is CSVAGRSYEQYF. The CDR3, as DNA: TGCAGCGTTGCTGGGAGGTCCTACGAGCAGTACTTC.

A note on this clone: The identical CDR3 is also encoded by other nucleotide sequences in the sample. The V and J genes are TRBV2 and TRBJ2-5; 13 positions match TRBD2. Germline V gene sequence: CDR1 SNHLY, CDR2 FYNNEI. Trimming took 5 bases from V and 5 from J; bases not matched to a gene: 2. CDR3 length equals 14 residues. CDR3: CASSSLAGGETQYF. The CDR3, as DNA: TGTGCCAGCAGTTCACTAGCGGGGGGGGAGACCCAGTACTTC.

This rearrangement joins TRBV19 to TRBJ2-5, with 11 bases that match TRBD2. Germline-derived CDR1 and CDR2 are LNHDA and SQIVND (reference sequence). CDR3 size: 15 residues. Trimming took 5 bases from V and 2 from J; bases not matched to a gene: 4. The CDR3 bases are TGTGCCAGTAGTTTTCTAGCGGGGGGACAAGAGACCCAGTACTTC. It specifies CASSFLAGGQETQYF.

The V call is TRBV5-6, the J call TRBJ1-2; 8 nucleotides match TRBD1. The J segment lost 3 bases and the V segment lost 3 bases, leaving 4 bases of the junction unmatched. This CDR3 contains 14 residues. Per the germline V gene, CDR1 is SGHDT and CDR2 is YYEEEE. This CDR3 reads CASSWGDRYYGYTF. DNA of the CDR3: TGTGCCAGCAGCTGGGGGGACAGGTACTATGGCTACACCTTC.

The chain uses TRBV5-4 and TRBJ2-3; tentatively, D is TRBD1 (5 bases). The ends were cut back, 0 bases at V and 4 bases at J, with 9 bases in the middle. The CDR3 runs 14 residues. The V gene's germline CDR1 is SGHNT and CDR2 YYREEE (reference sequence). The CDR3 protein is CASSLEAGSDTQYF. In nucleotides, the CDR3 is TGTGCCAGCAGCTTGGAAGCAGGGTCAGATACGCAGTATTTT.

In DNA form, the CDR3 reads TGTGCCAGCAGCGCAAGACCACAGGGGAACAATTCACCCCTCCACTTT. Protein: CASSARPQGNNSPLHF. J is TRBJ1-6 and V is TRBV7-2; TRBD1 matches at 7 bases. CDR3 length: 16 residues. Germline V gene data show CDR1 as SGHTA and CDR2 as FQGNSA. J gave up 7 bases and V 5 bases, and 11 bases lay outside the gene matches.

The chain couples TRBV19 to TRBJ2-5; 7 nucleotides match TRBD2. CDR1 LNHDA and CDR2 SQIVND come from the germline V gene (reference sequence). The CDR3 covers 14 residues. V shed 5 bases, J shed 4 bases, and the junction held 7 bases outside the gene matches. This chain's CDR3 is CASSEAGRGETQYF. The CDR3 region has the DNA TGTGCCAGTAGTGAGGCAGGGAGGGGAGAGACCCAGTACTTC.

The rearrangement links TRBV6-5 to TRBJ1-4; TRBD1 might be the D (6 bases). The V gene lost 3 bases and the J gene lost 7 bases, with 15 bases spanning the gap. Per germline, CDR1 MNHEY and CDR2 SVGAGI. The CDR3 totals 15 residues. CDR3 residues: CASSYSGGSVEKLFF. DNA for the CDR3: TGTGCCAGCAGTTATTCGGGGGGCTCCGTTGAAAAACTGTTTTTT.

This clone was recorded a few times. The CDR3 protein is CASSLLAGGLYEQYF. The CDR3 DNA follows: TGTGCCAGCAGCTTACTAGCGGGGGGGCTGTACGAGCAGTACTTC. The chain joins TRBV7-6 to TRBJ2-7, with 12 bases identical to TRBD2. V shed 2 bases and J 4 bases; nucleotides not matched to a gene: 3. Germline lookup yields CDR1 SGHVS and CDR2 FNYEAQ. CDR3 length: 15 amino acids.

The CDR3 sequence is CASSKAKRGGVDTQYF. In nucleotides, the CDR3 is TGTGCCAGTAGTAAGGCTAAGCGGGGGGGGGTAGATACGCAGTATTTT. The rearrangement joins TRBV19 to TRBJ2-3; 10 positions match TRBD2. CDR3 length: 16 amino acids. Germline V lookup: CDR1 LNHDA, CDR2 SQIVND (reference sequence). V was clipped by 4 bases and J by 5 bases; unmatched bases: 9.

The chain employs TRBV2 and TRBJ2-7; D gene ambiguous. From germline, CDR1 is SNHLY and CDR2 FYNNEI. The germline V and J ends were trimmed by 4 bases and 4 bases, with 8 bases remaining between them. This CDR3 is built from 12 residues. The CDR3 reads CASSVSAYEQYF. CDR3 in DNA: TGTGCCAGCAGTGTCTCAGCGTACGAGCAGTACTTC.

J is TRBJ2-3 and V is TRBV6-5; perhaps TRBD2 as D (5 bases). Deletions cut 4 bases from V and 4 bases from J, with 18 bases between. CDR1 MNHEY and CDR2 SVGAGI come from the germline V gene. The CDR3 sequence is 16 residues long. The CDR3 is CASSWRSASPSDTQYF. The CDR3 DNA sequence: TGTGCCAGCAGTTGGAGGTCAGCGAGTCCCTCAGATACGCAGTATTTT.

CDR3 coding DNA: TGTGCCAGCAGCCAGGGACAAGGGGAATACTTC. Protein: CASSQGQGEYF. V and J are TRBV7-2 and TRBJ2-7, with D perhaps matching TRBD1 (6 bases). The germline V and J ends were trimmed by 5 bases and 13 bases, with 15 bases remaining between them. This CDR3 comprises 11 residues. Germline V lookup: CDR1 SGHTA, CDR2 FQGNSA. Drawing the rest from reference TRBV7-2 and TRBJ2-7, the complete variable domain is GAGVSQSPSNKVTEKGKDVELRCDPISGHTALYWYRQSLGQGLEFLIYFQGNSAPDKSGLPSDRFSAERTGGSVSTLTIQRTQQEDSAVYLCASSQGQGEYFGPGTRLTVT.

The chain carries TRBV30 and TRBJ1-4, with D unclear. Trimming left V 3 bases short and J 7 bases short, with 15 bases between. This CDR3 is 14 amino acids long. Germline V gene lookup returns CDR1 GTSNPN and CDR2 SVGIG (reference sequence). CDR3 sequence reads: CAWRAPGSGEKLFF. For the CDR3, the DNA is TGTGCCTGGAGGGCCCCCGGGTCGGGTGAAAAACTGTTTTTT.

This clone was observed a few times. The J gene is TRBJ1-1, the V gene TRBV2; 9 bases align to TRBD1. This CDR3 has 14 residues. Germline V gene lookup returns CDR1 SNHLY and CDR2 FYNNEI. V lost 4 bases and J lost 4; bases outside the gene matches: 4. The CDR3 loop is CASSGDRAGTEAFF. The DNA for the CDR3 is TGTGCCAGCAGTGGGGACAGGGCGGGCACTGAAGCTTTCTTT.